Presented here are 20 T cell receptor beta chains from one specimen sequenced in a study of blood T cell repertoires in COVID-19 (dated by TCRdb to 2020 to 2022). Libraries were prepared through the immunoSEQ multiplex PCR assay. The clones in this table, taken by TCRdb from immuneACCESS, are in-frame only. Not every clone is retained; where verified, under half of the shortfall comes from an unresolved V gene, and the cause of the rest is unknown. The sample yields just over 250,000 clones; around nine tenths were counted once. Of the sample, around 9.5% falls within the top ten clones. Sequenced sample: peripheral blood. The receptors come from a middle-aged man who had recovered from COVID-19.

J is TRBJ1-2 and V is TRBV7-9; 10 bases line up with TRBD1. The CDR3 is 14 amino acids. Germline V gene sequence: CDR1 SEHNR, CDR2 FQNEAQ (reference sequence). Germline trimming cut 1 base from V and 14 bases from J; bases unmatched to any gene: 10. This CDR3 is CASSLDLTGGVSTF. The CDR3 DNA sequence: TGTGCCAGCAGCTTAGACCTGACAGGGGGCGTATCTACCTTC.

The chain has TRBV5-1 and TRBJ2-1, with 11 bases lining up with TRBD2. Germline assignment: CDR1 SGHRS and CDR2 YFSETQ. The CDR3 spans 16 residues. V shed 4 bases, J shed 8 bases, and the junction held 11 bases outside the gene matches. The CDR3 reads CASSTGLAEPKHEQFF. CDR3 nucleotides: TGCGCCAGCAGCACGGGACTAGCGGAGCCTAAACATGAGCAGTTCTTC.

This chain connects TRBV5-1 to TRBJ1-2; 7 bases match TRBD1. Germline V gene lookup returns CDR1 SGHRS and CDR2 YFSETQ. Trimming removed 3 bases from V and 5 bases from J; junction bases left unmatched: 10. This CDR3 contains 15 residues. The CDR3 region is CASSSTTGVGYGYTF. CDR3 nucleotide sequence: TGCGCCAGCAGCTCCACTACAGGGGTAGGGTATGGCTACACCTTC. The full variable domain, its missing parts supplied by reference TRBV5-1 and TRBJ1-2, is KAGVTQTPRYLIKTRGQQVTLSCSPISGHRSVSWYQQTPGQGLQFLFEYFSETQRNKGNFPGRFSGRQFSNSRSEMNVSTLELGDSALYLCASSSTTGVGYGYTFGSGTRLTVV.

CDR3 in amino acids: CASRGALMNEQFF. In DNA, the CDR3 is TGTGCCAGCAGGGGGGCCCTGATGAATGAGCAGTTCTTC. V usage is TRBV27 and J usage is TRBJ2-1; TRBD1 might be the D (6 bases). V was cut by 6 bases and J by 7 bases, with 13 bases left in between. This CDR3 comprises 13 residues. Looked up from germline, CDR1 is MNHEY and CDR2 is SMNVEV (reference sequence).

CDR3 DNA: TGTGCCAGCAGTCCGAACTTCGACAGGGGCGAGCAGTACTTC. Its protein product is CASSPNFDRGEQYF. This chain connects TRBV27 to TRBJ2-7; 8 nucleotides agree with TRBD1. Germline V CDR1 and CDR2: MNHEY, SMNVEV (reference sequence). The CDR3 covers 14 residues. The V gene end was trimmed by 5 bases and the J gene end by 6 bases; junction bases not matched to a gene: 9.

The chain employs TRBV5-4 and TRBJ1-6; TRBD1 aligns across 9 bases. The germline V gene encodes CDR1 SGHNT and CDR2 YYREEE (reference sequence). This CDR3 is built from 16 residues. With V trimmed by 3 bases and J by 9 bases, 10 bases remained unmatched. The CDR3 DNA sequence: TGTGCCAGCAGCTACGGGACAGGGTCAGGAGGTTCACCCCTCCACTTT. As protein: CASSYGTGSGGSPLHF.

The CDR3 DNA follows: TGTGCCAGCAGCCCTGGAGTGACGAATTCACCCCTCCACTTT. Translated, it gives CASSPGVTNSPLHF. The chain joins TRBV7-9 to TRBJ1-6, with unresolved D. This CDR3 spans 14 amino acids. V was clipped by 5 bases and J by 7 bases, with 12 bases between them. Per germline, CDR1 SEHNR and CDR2 FQNEAQ (reference sequence).

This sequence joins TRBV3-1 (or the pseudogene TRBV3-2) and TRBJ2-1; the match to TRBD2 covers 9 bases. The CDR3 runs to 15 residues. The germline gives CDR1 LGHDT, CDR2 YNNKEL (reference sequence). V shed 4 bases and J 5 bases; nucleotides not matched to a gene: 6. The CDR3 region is CASSPPGLANNEQFF. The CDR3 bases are TGTGCCAGCAGCCCACCGGGACTAGCCAACAATGAGCAGTTCTTC.

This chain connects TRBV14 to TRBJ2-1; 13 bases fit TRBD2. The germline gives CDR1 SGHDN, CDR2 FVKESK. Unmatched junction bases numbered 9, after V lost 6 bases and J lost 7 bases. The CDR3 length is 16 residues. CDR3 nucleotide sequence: TGTGCCAGCAGACTAGCGGGGGGGCCGGGCAGGAATGAGCAGTTCTTC. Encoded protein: CASRLAGGPGRNEQFF.

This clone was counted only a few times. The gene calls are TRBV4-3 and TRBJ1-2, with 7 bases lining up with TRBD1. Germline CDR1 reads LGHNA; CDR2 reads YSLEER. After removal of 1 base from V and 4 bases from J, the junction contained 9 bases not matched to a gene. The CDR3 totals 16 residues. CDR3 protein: CASSQAAGGGLYGYTF. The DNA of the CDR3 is TGCGCCAGCAGCCAAGCCGCAGGGGGTGGGCTCTATGGCTACACCTTC.

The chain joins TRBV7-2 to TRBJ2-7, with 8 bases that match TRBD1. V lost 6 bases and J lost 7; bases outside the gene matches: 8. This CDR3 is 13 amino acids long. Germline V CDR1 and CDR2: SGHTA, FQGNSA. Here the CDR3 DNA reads TGTGCCAGCAGATACCAGGGGGCCGGAGAGCAGTACTTC. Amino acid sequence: CASRYQGAGEQYF.

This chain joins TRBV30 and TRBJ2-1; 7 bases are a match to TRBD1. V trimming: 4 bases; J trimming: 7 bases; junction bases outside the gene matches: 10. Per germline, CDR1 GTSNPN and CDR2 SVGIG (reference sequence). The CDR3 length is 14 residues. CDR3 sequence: CAWKKYNRGNEQFF. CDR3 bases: TGTGCCTGGAAAAAATATAACAGGGGAAATGAGCAGTTCTTC.

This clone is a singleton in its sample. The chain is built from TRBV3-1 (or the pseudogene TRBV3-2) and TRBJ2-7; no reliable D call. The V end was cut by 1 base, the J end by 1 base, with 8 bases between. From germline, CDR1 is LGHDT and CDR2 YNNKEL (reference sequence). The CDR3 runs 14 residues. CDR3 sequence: CASSQGYGSYEQYF. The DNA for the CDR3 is TGTGCCAGCAGCCAAGGATACGGTTCCTACGAGCAGTACTTC.

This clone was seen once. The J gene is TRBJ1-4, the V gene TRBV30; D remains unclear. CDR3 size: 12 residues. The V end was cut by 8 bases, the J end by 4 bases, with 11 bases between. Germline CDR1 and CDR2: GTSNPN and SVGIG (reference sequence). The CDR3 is CASRVINEKLFF. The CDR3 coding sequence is TGTGCCAGCCGGGTCATTAATGAAAAACTGTTTTTT.

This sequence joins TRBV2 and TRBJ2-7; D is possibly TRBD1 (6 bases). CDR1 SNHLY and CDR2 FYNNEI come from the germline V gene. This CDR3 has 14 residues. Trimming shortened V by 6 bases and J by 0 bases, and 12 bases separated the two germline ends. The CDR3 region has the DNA TGTGCCAGCAGAGGACAGTCCTTCTCCTACGAGCAGTACTTC. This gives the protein CASRGQSFSYEQYF.

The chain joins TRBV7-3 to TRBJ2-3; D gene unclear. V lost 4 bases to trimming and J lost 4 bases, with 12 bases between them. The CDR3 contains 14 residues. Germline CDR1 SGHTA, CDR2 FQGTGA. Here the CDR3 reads CASSSSRWSDTQYF. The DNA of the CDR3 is TGTGCCAGCAGCTCCAGCAGGTGGTCAGATACGCAGTATTTT.

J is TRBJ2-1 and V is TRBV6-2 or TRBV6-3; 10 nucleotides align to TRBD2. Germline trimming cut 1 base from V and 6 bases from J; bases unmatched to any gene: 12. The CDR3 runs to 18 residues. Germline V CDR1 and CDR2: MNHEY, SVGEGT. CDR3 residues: CASSYLLAGDAGGNEQFF. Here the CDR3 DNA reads TGTGCCAGCAGTTACTTGCTAGCGGGGGACGCCGGGGGCAATGAGCAGTTCTTC.

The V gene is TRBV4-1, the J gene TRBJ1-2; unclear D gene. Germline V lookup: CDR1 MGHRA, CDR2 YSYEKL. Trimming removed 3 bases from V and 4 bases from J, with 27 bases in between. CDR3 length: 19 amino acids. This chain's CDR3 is CASSQGPAAGRPFSYGYTF. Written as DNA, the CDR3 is TGCGCCAGCAGCCAGGGCCCGGCAGCTGGGAGACCTTTCTCCTATGGCTACACCTTC.

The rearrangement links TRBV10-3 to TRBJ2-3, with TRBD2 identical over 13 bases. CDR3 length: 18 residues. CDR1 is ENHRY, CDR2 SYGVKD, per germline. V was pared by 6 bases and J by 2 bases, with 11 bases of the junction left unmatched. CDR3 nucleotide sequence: TGTGCCATCAGACGGACTAGCGGGGGAACACAGGACACAGATACGCAGTATTTT. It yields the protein CAIRRTSGGTQDTDTQYF.

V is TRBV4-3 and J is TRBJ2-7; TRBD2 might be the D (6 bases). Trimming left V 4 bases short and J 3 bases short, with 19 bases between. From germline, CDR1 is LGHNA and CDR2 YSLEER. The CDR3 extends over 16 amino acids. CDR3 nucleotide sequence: TGCGCCAGCAGCCCATCCATACTAGCTATAAACTACGAGCAGTACTTC. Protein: CASSPSILAINYEQYF.